This T cell receptor beta chain was obtained from a study of CD8+ T cells in alopecia areata. Whole-study context: Administration of oral tofacitinib to treated patients was at 5 to 10 mg twice daily. General study findings and limits: Researchers report lesional scalp, most notably alopecia totalis/universalis, outstripped normal scalp in clonality. TCR sharing across patients was less clear than in mice, possibly HLA-related. Persistence during tofacitinib was seen for many expanded lesional clones in scalp and blood.

cDNA reverse transcribed from extracted RNA served as the sequencing template. Generated by immunoSEQ multiplex PCR, the TCRdb table keeps only in-frame clones and is missing some. Among 150,000 to 200,000 clones, 50% to 70% were seen once, and the ten largest hold 0.91%. Germline lookup yields CDR1 SQVTM and CDR2 ANQGSEA. This CDR3 is 10 amino acids long. The treatment here: oral pan-JAK inhibitor, 5-10 mg twice daily. Points on this clone: Its antigen is unknown.

This sequence originates from a human donor with alopecia areata. The sample in question was CD4+ T cells sorted from blood, obtained at week 4, from a patient treated with tofacitinib. The chain has TRBV29-1 and TRBJ1-1, with a possible D match to TRBD1 (5 bases). The CDR3 DNA follows: TGCGTCGGGGGGGGCACTGAAGCTTTCTTT. This codes for CVGGGTEAFF.